Each of the 11 T cell receptor beta chains below was sequenced from the same sample in a study of metastatic and nonmetastatic thyroid tumors (dated by TCRdb to 2020 to 2022). Library preparation employed PCR. For sequencing, an Illumina HiSeq 4000 was employed. Through fastp at Q25 and MiXCR, TCRdb rebuilt clones from the public reads, retaining in-frame beta chains. Here the sample has about 21,000 clones; about 20% occur a single time. Under 11% of the sample is taken by the ten largest. No treatment had been received by any patient before thyroid surgery. Material for sequencing was tumor tissue. Every receptor here comes from a male donor with papillary thyroid cancer or a benign thyroid nodule (not recorded which). Some clones in this sample may be carry-over from other donors' samples.

J is TRBJ2-7 and V is TRBV6-2 or TRBV6-3, with TRBD1 identical over 7 bases. The CDR3 contains 14 residues. Germline-derived CDR1 and CDR2 are MNHEY and SVGEGT. After removal of 2 bases from V and 0 bases from J, the junction contained 1 base not matched to a gene. The CDR3 protein is CASSYRDSSYEQYF. The CDR3, as DNA: TGTGCCAGCAGTTACCGGGACAGCTCCTACGAGCAGTACTTC.

CDR3 residues: CSARWAPTKEKLFF. The CDR3, as DNA: TGCAGTGCTAGGTGGGCCCCCACAAAGGAAAAACTGTTTTTT. V and J are TRBV20-1 and TRBJ1-4; D unclear. The germline V gene has CDR1 DFQATT and CDR2 SNEGSKA (reference sequence). Trimming removed 3 bases from V and 8 bases from J, with 16 bases in between. CDR3 size: 14 residues.

This clone was seen ten or more times. The CDR3 sequence is CASSGQSSYNSPLHF. Here the CDR3 DNA reads TGTGCCAGCAGTGGACAGAGCTCCTATAATTCACCCCTCCACTTT. V gene TRBV6-1 combines with J gene TRBJ1-6, with a tentative D call TRBD1 (5 bases). The ends were cut back, 4 bases at V and 0 bases at J, with 7 bases in the middle. Germline CDR1 reads MNHNS; CDR2 reads SASEGT. This CDR3 has 15 amino acids.

The table lists this clone with many counts. This chain uses TRBV6-1 with TRBJ2-2, with D hard to call. The V gene's germline CDR1 is MNHNS and CDR2 SASEGT. Trimming shortened V by 8 bases and J by 0 bases, and 10 bases separated the two germline ends. There are 14 residues in the CDR3. This CDR3 is CASVRLTNTGELFF. In DNA, the CDR3 is TGTGCCAGCGTCCGTCTAACGAACACCGGGGAGCTGTTTTTT.

This clone was recorded at least ten times. The gene calls are TRBV28 and TRBJ1-2; D remains unclear. The CDR3 contains 13 residues. Between the trimmed V and J ends, which lost 3 bases and 8 bases, there was a span of 13 bases. CDR1 MDHEN and CDR2 SYDVKM come from the germline V gene. Written as DNA, the CDR3 is TGTGCCAGCAGTTTCGCGGGCAGTCGGGGCTACACCTTC. This translates into CASSFAGSRGYTF.

A note on this clone: Being one base from a much bigger clone, this may be a read error. CDR3 in amino acids: CASRLTKTSYEQYF. The CDR3 coding sequence is TGCGCCAGCAGATTAACGAAGACCTCCTACGAGCAGTACTTC. The V and J genes are TRBV5-1 and TRBJ2-7; D call uncertain. The CDR3 has 14 residues. CDR1 and CDR2 from the germline V gene are SGHRS and YFSETQ. Trimming took off 5 bases at V and 0 bases at J, with 12 bases between the two ends.

Regarding this clone: At one of its ends the junction is not consistent with the germline gene, which may arise from a read error. The chain recombines TRBV20-1 with TRBJ2-7; no clear D gene. The CDR3 extends over 15 amino acids. Germline values: CDR1 DFQATT, CDR2 SNEGSKA (reference sequence). DNA of the CDR3: TGCAGTTCTACCCAACTTTGGAAGGGTGGTAACGAGCATTACTTC. This gives the protein CSSTQLWKGGNEHYF.

As regards this clone: One end of the junction is discordant with germline, which a read error may explain. The chain employs TRBV20-1 and TRBJ1-5; D is possibly TRBD1 (5 bases). The CDR3 has 14 residues. Germline V gene sequence: CDR1 DFQATT, CDR2 SNEGSKA (reference sequence). The CDR3 reads CSARDQGLDQPQDF. CDR3 in DNA: TGCAGTGCTAGAGATCAGGGTCTGGATCAGCCCCAGGATTTT.

Concerning this clone itself: This sequence may be a read error, since a much larger clone differs from it by one base. The rearrangement uses TRBV10-3 and TRBJ1-1, with TRBD1 matching 8 bases. Germline V gene lookup returns CDR1 ENHRY and CDR2 SYGVKD. The CDR3 runs to 12 residues. CDR3 region: CAIRDRVTEASF. The CDR3 DNA reads as TGTGCCATCAGGGACAGGGTCACTGAAGCTTCCTTT.

This clone was recorded many times. This rearrangement joins TRBV20-1 to TRBJ1-2; 7 bases align to TRBD1. CDR1 and CDR2 from the germline V gene are DFQATT and SNEGSKA (reference sequence). This CDR3 has 12 residues. With 6 bases clipped from V and 2 bases from J, the junction kept 3 bases outside the gene matches. The CDR3 sequence is CSASQGNYGYTF. The CDR3 coding sequence is TGCAGTGCATCACAGGGGAACTATGGCTACACCTTC.

This clone was detected ten times or more. The chain recombines TRBV5-1 with TRBJ1-4; 9 bases agree with TRBD1. V lost 4 bases and J lost 4; bases outside the gene matches: 5. The CDR3 extends over 15 amino acids. Germline V CDR1 and CDR2: SGHRS, YFSETQ. The CDR3: CASSPRQGGNEKLFF. The CDR3 DNA sequence: TGCGCCAGCAGCCCACGACAGGGGGGTAATGAAAAACTGTTTTTT.